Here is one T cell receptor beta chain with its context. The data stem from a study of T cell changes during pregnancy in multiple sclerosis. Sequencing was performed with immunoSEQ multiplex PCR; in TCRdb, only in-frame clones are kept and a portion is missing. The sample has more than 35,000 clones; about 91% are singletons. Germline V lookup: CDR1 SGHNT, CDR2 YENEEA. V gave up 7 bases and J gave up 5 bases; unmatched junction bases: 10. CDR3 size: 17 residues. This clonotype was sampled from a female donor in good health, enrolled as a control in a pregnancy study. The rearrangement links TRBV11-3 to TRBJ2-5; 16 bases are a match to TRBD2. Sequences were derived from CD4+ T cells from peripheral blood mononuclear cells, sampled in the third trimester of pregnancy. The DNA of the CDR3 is TGTGCCAGCAAGGGGACTAGCGGGAGGGCCTTGGCGGAGACCCAGTACTTC. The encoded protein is CASKGTSGRALAETQYF.